The 13 T cell receptor beta chains listed next were all sequenced from one sample in a study of response to subunit inactivated influenza vaccine. MiXCR was run by TCRdb on the RT-PCR reads, yielding one entry per CDR3 protein. The repertoire holds approximately 500,000 distinct CDR3 sequences, with under 15% as singletons. This specimen was PBMCs from blood, taken 40 to 50 days after vaccination. The source of these receptors is a man aged 45 to 65 who received an inactivated influenza vaccine.

The sample holds a few counts of this clonotype. The V call is TRBV7-2, the J call TRBJ2-7, with 9 bases aligning to TRBD1. Germline lookup yields CDR1 SGHTA and CDR2 FQGNSA. J was trimmed by 6 bases and V by 5 bases; bases with no gene match: 8. This CDR3 contains 14 residues. CDR3 DNA sequence: TGTGCCAGCAGCGGCTGGACAGGGGCGGGCGAGCAGTACTTC. Translated: CASSGWTGAGEQYF.

This clonotype appeared a single time. The chain carries TRBV20-1 and TRBJ2-5, with a weak D call TRBD2 (6 bases). This CDR3 spans 15 amino acids. V lost 6 bases and J lost 0, with 17 bases in between. Germline loops: CDR1 DFQATT, CDR2 SNEGSKA (reference sequence). CDR3 coding DNA: TGCAGTGCAAAACCGGGACTCCCGTACCAAGAGACCCAGTACTTC. Its translation is CSAKPGLPYQETQYF.

In its sample, this clonotype was seen many times. The chain carries TRBV10-3 and TRBJ2-7; TRBD2 aligns across 12 bases. The J segment lost 3 bases and the V segment lost 6 bases, leaving 0 bases of the junction unmatched. Germline CDR1 ENHRY, CDR2 SYGVKD. The CDR3 length is 13 residues. CDR3 sequence: CAIRTSGGYEQYF. The CDR3 DNA reads TGTGCCATCAGGACTAGCGGGGGCTACGAGCAGTACTTC.

This clonotype was seen many times. The chain employs TRBV7-2 and TRBJ1-2; TRBD1 agrees at 7 bases. The junction had 7 bases not matched to a gene; V was cut back by 4 bases and J by 5 bases. The CDR3 has 14 amino acids. Per the germline V gene, CDR1 is SGHTA and CDR2 is FQGNSA. The CDR3 sequence is CASSSQGGAYGYTF. The CDR3 DNA reads as TGTGCCAGCAGCTCCCAGGGGGGGGCATATGGCTACACCTTC.

The V and J genes are TRBV5-5 and TRBJ2-5; possibly TRBD1 for D (6 bases). Germline V gives CDR1 SGHKS, CDR2 YYEKEE (reference sequence). Trimming pared 3 bases from V and 7 bases from J, leaving 13 bases between. CDR3 length equals 13 residues. Written as DNA, the CDR3 is TGTGCCAGCAGCTCACAGGGTTCAGGGACCCAGTACTTC. Amino acids: CASSSQGSGTQYF.

V usage is TRBV5-1 and J usage is TRBJ2-7, with D unclear. The V end lost 2 bases, the J end lost 3 bases, and 9 bases lay between the germline ends. In germline, CDR1 is SGHRS, CDR2 YFSETQ. This CDR3 region has 13 residues. For the CDR3, the DNA is TGCGCCAGCAGCTTCAAGGAAAGCTACGAGCAGTACTTC. It translates to CASSFKESYEQYF.

On this clonotype: A junction end diverges from the germline sequence, so it may reflect a read error. The rearrangement uses TRBV4-2 and TRBJ2-7, with D possibly being TRBD2 (6 bases). Germline V gives CDR1 LGHNA, CDR2 YNFKEQ. The CDR3 spans 13 residues. CDR3: CASSQEGTGEHYF. The CDR3 DNA reads as TGTGCCAGCAGCCAAGAAGGCACGGGAGAGCACTACTTC.

The DNA for the CDR3 is TGTGCCAGCAGGAACAGGGATTCGAATTCACCCCTCCACTTT. It encodes CASRNRDSNSPLHF. V is TRBV12-3 or TRBV12-4 and J is TRBJ1-6; perhaps TRBD1 as D (6 bases). This CDR3 has 14 amino acids. The V gene lost 6 bases and the J gene lost 7 bases, with 13 bases spanning the gap.

The gene calls are TRBV12-3 or TRBV12-4 and TRBJ1-5; D possibly corresponds to TRBD1 (5 bases). The V gene lost 6 bases and the J gene lost 5 bases, with 14 bases spanning the gap. The CDR3 loop spans 14 amino acids. CDR3 sequence: CASSGGADHQPQHF. The CDR3 DNA follows: TGTGCCAGCAGCGGCGGGGCTGATCATCAGCCCCAGCATTTT.

This clonotype was seen a handful of times. This CDR3 reads CASSPRTSGSFTGELFF. Here the CDR3 DNA reads TGTGCCAGCTCACCAAGGACTAGCGGGAGTTTTACCGGGGAGCTGTTTTTT. The chain has TRBV18 and TRBJ2-2; the match to TRBD2 covers 13 bases. The CDR3 runs to 17 residues. Germline V gene data show CDR1 as KGHSH and CDR2 as LQKENI. J was trimmed by 5 bases and V by 2 bases; bases with no gene match: 5.

This clonotype was observed once. The V and J genes are TRBV25-1 and TRBJ2-2; D is uncertain. This CDR3 comprises 15 residues. V lost 2 bases and J 1 base, leaving 8 bases between the germline ends. Germline loops: CDR1 MGHDK, CDR2 SYGVNS. CDR3 amino acids: CASSERILNTGELFF. The DNA of the CDR3 is TGTGCCAGCAGTGAAAGAATCTTGAACACCGGGGAGCTGTTTTTT.

This clonotype was seen more than once but under ten times. In nucleotides, the CDR3 is TGTGCCAGCAGTCCCAGGGACGTGAGCTCTGGAAACACCATATATTTT. It translates to CASSPRDVSSGNTIYF. J is TRBJ1-3 and V is TRBV12-3 or TRBV12-4; possibly TRBD1 for D (5 bases). The V gene lost 5 bases and the J gene lost 0 bases, with 14 bases spanning the gap. This CDR3 is 16 amino acids long.

The chain combines TRBV28 with TRBJ1-1; possible D gene TRBD1, 5 bases. This CDR3 is 14 amino acids long. The V gene's germline CDR1 is MDHEN and CDR2 SYDVKM. The V gene lost 6 bases and the J gene lost 5 bases, with 16 bases spanning the gap. The CDR3, as DNA: TGTGCCAGCAGCTCCCAAGGGGCCAGGACTGAAGCTTTCTTT. Translated: CASSSQGARTEAFF.